Presented here are 15 T cell receptor beta chains from one specimen sequenced in a study of T cell clonotyping in hematopoietic cell transplantation. Repertoires were generated with immunoSEQ multiplex PCR, while TCRdb's copy carries only in-frame clones and drops some. The table shows around 6,000 clones, with less than 98% occurring only once. Documented time point: recipient sample about 28 days before transplant, after cytoreduction. The sequences come from peripheral blood mononuclear cells, collected before stem cell transplant. The receptors come from a man between 65 and 79 years old with acute myeloid leukemia. Some clones in this sample may be carry-over from other donors' samples.

The chain has TRBV11-2 and TRBJ1-5, with 7 bases lining up with TRBD1. Germline V gives CDR1 SGHAT, CDR2 FQNNGV. The CDR3 covers 15 residues. V dropped 1 base and J dropped 7; count of bases not matched to a gene: 7. CDR3 nucleotides: TGTGCCAGCAGCTTAGGTCTGGGGGACAGCCAGCCCCAGCATTTT. The encoded protein is CASSLGLGDSQPQHF.

This clone came up once. The chain uses TRBV14 and TRBJ1-2; 9 nucleotides agree with TRBD1. Germline CDR1 reads SGHDN; CDR2 reads FVKESK. The CDR3 length is 15 residues. After removal of 1 base from V and 7 bases from J, the junction contained 7 bases not matched to a gene. The CDR3 loop reads CASSQVLTGGFGYTF. The DNA of the CDR3 is TGTGCCAGCAGCCAAGTATTGACAGGGGGATTTGGCTACACCTTC.

This chain uses TRBV30 with TRBJ2-3; tentatively, D is TRBD1 or TRBD2 (6 bases each). The CDR3 is made up of 13 amino acids. V lost 4 bases and J lost 5, with 13 bases in between. Germline CDR1 is GTSNPN and CDR2 is SVGIG (reference sequence). The CDR3 is CAWTGGLRDTQYF. Written as DNA, the CDR3 is TGTGCCTGGACCGGGGGCCTTCGAGATACGCAGTATTTT. The complete variable domain, with remaining parts taken from reference TRBV30 and TRBJ2-3, reads SQTIHQWPATLVQPVGSPLSLECTVEGTSNPNLYWYRQAAGRGLQLLFYSVGIGQISSEVPQNLSASRPQDRQFILSSKKLLLSDSGFYLCAWTGGLRDTQYFGPGTRLTVL.

The genes are TRBV7-2 and TRBJ2-5; 11 nucleotides align to TRBD2. Germline assignment: CDR1 SGHTA and CDR2 FQGNSA. This CDR3 is built from 16 residues. The J segment lost 5 bases and the V segment lost 5 bases, leaving 10 bases of the junction unmatched. In DNA form, the CDR3 reads TGTGCCAGCAGCCCCTGGCTAGCGGGGGGCTTGGAGACCCAGTACTTC. Protein sequence: CASSPWLAGGLETQYF.

The rearrangement links TRBV19 to TRBJ2-2; D is unclear. Trimming took off 3 bases at V and 5 bases at J, with 7 bases between the two ends. Per the germline V gene, CDR1 is LNHDA and CDR2 is SQIVND (reference sequence). The CDR3 is made up of 13 amino acids. The CDR3 loop is CASSMVGTGELFF. The CDR3 region has the DNA TGTGCCAGTAGTATGGTAGGAACCGGGGAGCTGTTTTTT.

This rearrangement joins TRBV2 to TRBJ2-7; maybe TRBD1 (5 bases). CDR3 length equals 15 residues. The germline V gene has CDR1 SNHLY and CDR2 FYNNEI. Trimming removed 0 bases from V and 3 bases from J, with 12 bases in between. CDR3 amino acids: CASSEAAGWSYEQYF. The CDR3 nucleotides are TGTGCCAGCAGTGAAGCTGCAGGGTGGAGCTACGAGCAGTACTTC.

V gene TRBV7-2 combines with J gene TRBJ2-7; D perhaps matches TRBD2 (5 bases). CDR1 and CDR2 (germline): SGHTA, FQGNSA. V was pared by 1 base and J by 2 bases, with 12 bases between. This CDR3 is 15 amino acids long. DNA for the CDR3: TGTGCCAGCAGCTTAGAGCGGTTTGCCACCTACGAGCAGTACTTC. It is translated as CASSLERFATYEQYF.

V gene TRBV20-1 combines with J gene TRBJ1-2; the D gene is possibly TRBD1 (5 bases). V gave up 6 bases and J gave up 8 bases, with 10 bases separating them. The CDR3 has 10 residues. CDR1 is DFQATT and CDR2 is SNEGSKA in the germline V gene (reference sequence). The CDR3 loop is CSAAGQGYTF. The CDR3 DNA is TGCAGTGCCGCGGGGCAAGGCTACACCTTC.

The chain carries TRBV27 and TRBJ1-1, with a weak D call TRBD1 (5 bases). Trimming left V 4 bases short and J 6 bases short, with 12 bases between. This CDR3 spans 13 amino acids. Germline V gene data show CDR1 as MNHEY and CDR2 as SMNVEV (reference sequence). CDR3 amino acids: CASSSRLGAEAFF. The CDR3 coding sequence is TGTGCCAGCAGTTCGAGGCTGGGGGCTGAAGCTTTCTTT.

The chain combines TRBV2 with TRBJ2-7, with 7 positions matching TRBD1. CDR1 is SNHLY, CDR2 FYNNEI, per germline. The CDR3 runs 15 residues. Trimming cost V 3 bases and J 3 bases; bases outside gene matches: 8. The CDR3 loop reads CASSERGGPFYEQYF. CDR3 DNA sequence: TGTGCCAGCAGTGAGCGAGGGGGCCCCTTCTACGAGCAGTACTTC. Together with reference TRBV2 and TRBJ2-7, the CDR3 gives the full variable domain: EPEVTQTPSHQVTQMGQEVILRCVPISNHLYFYWYRQILGQKVEFLVSFYNNEISEKSEIFDDQFSVERPDGSNFTLKIRSTKLEDSAMYFCASSERGGPFYEQYFGPGTRLTVT.

V and J are TRBV7-8 and TRBJ2-2; a weak D match, TRBD1 (6 bases). The V end lost 5 bases, the J end lost 2 bases, and 15 bases lay between the germline ends. The CDR3 runs to 16 residues. The germline gives CDR1 SGHVS, CDR2 FQNEAQ. CDR3 residues: CASSRWGRGNTGELFF. The CDR3 DNA reads TGTGCCAGCAGCCGCTGGGGCAGGGGTAACACCGGGGAGCTGTTTTTT.

The V call is TRBV5-6, the J call TRBJ1-4, with a possible D match to TRBD1 (6 bases). Germline assignment: CDR1 SGHDT and CDR2 YYEEEE. Trimming cost V 3 bases and J 1 base, with 16 bases left between them. The CDR3 consists of 17 residues. In DNA, the CDR3 is TGTGCCAGCAGCTCCCGCGCCCGGGGGCGAACTAATGAAAAACTGTTTTTT. This codes for CASSSRARGRTNEKLFF.

The V and J genes are TRBV10-1 and TRBJ2-7; D might be TRBD1 (6 bases). The CDR3 runs to 14 residues. Germline V gives CDR1 WNHNN, CDR2 SYGVQD (reference sequence). Between the trimmed V and J ends, which lost 8 bases and 2 bases, there was a span of 16 bases. DNA of the CDR3: TGCGCCAGCGCCCCGGGACACCAAACCTACGAGCAGTACTTC. It translates to CASAPGHQTYEQYF.

The V call is TRBV7-9, the J call TRBJ1-5; D ambiguous. The CDR3 runs 17 residues. In germline, CDR1 is SEHNR, CDR2 FQNEAQ (reference sequence). The V end lost 5 bases, the J end lost 0 bases, and 17 bases lay between the germline ends. The CDR3 coding sequence is TGTGCCAGCAGCCCCGGGCAGGCTCCTTATAGCAATCAGCCCCAGCATTTT. As protein: CASSPGQAPYSNQPQHF.

The chain employs TRBV11-3 and TRBJ1-2; D remains unclear. The CDR3 length is 15 residues. V was shortened by 4 bases and J by 5 bases, with 17 bases between the two germline ends. The germline gives CDR1 SGHNT, CDR2 YENEEA. CDR3 nucleotides: TGTGCCAGCAGCTCGTATGTCGGACGGGAATATGGCTACACCTTC. This codes for CASSSYVGREYGYTF.